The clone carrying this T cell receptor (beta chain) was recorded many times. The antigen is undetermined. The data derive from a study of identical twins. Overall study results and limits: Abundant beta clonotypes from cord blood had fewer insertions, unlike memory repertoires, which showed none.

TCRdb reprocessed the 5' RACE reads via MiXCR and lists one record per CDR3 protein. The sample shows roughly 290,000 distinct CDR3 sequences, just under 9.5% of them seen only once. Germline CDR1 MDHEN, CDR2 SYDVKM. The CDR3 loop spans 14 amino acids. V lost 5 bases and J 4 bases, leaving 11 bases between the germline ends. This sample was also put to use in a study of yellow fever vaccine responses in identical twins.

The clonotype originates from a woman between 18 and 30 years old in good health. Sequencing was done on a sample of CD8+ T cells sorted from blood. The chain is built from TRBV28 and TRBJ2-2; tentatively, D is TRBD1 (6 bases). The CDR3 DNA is TGTGCCAGCAGTATAACAGGGACCACCGGGGAGCTGTTTTTT. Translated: CASSITGTTGELFF.